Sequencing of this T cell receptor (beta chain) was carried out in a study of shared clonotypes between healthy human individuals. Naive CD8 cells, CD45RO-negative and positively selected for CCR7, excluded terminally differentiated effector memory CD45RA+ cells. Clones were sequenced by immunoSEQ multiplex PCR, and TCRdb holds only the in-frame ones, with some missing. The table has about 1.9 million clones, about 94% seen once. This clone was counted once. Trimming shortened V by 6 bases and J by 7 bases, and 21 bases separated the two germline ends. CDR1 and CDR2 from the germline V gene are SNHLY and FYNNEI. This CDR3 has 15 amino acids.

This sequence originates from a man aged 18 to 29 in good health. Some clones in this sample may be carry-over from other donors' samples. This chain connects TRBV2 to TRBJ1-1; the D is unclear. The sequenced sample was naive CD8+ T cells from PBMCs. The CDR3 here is CASSDTGSISGEAFF. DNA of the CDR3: TGTGCCAGCAGCGATACGGGATCTATTTCAGGTGAAGCTTTCTTT.